This entry features one T cell receptor (beta chain) sequence. This specimen comes from a study of blood T cell repertoires in COVID-19. TCRdb keeps only in-frame clones here, not all; method: immunoSEQ multiplex PCR. Of tens of thousands of clones in the sample, around 85% were seen once. The CDR3 is 15 residues long. CDR1 MDHEN and CDR2 SYDVKM come from the germline V gene. V trimming: 5 bases; J trimming: 7 bases; junction bases outside the gene matches: 11. The V call is TRBV28, the J call TRBJ2-5; 9 nucleotides match TRBD1. This TCR derives from a man aged 45-65 years with COVID-19, enrolled during active disease. The sample comprised peripheral blood. The CDR3 spells CASSETDRGLGTQYF. The CDR3 nucleotides read TGTGCCAGCAGTGAAACGGACAGGGGATTGGGGACCCAGTACTTC.